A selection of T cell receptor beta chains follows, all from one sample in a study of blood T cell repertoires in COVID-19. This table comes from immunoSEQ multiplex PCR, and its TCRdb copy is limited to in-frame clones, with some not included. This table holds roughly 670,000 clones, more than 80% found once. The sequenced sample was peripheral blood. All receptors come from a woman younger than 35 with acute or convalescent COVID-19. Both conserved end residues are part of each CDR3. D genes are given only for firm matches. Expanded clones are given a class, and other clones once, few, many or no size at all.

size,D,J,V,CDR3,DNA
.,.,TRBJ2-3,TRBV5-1,CASSLAGLLSTDTQYF,TGCGCCAGCAGCTTGGCCGGACTATTAAGCACAGATACGCAGTATTTT
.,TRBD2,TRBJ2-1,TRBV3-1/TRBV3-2,CASSQGEGNEQFF,TGTGCCAGCAGCCAAGGGGAGGGCAATGAGCAGTTCTTC
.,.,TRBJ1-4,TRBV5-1,CASSLESGNEKLFF,TGCGCCAGCAGCTTGGAGTCGGGGAATGAAAAACTGTTTTTT
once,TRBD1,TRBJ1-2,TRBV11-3,CASSSTGTGPRYGYTF,TGTGCCAGCAGTTCGACCGGGACAGGGCCCCGCTATGGCTACACCTTC
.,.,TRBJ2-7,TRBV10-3,CAISESMGLSSYEQYF,TGTGCCATCAGTGAGTCCATGGGACTCAGCTCCTACGAGCAGTACTTC
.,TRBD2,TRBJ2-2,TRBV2,CASSPSGAQTGELFF,TGTGCCAGCAGCCCCAGCGGGGCCCAAACCGGGGAGCTGTTTTTT
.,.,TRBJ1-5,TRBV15,CATSATAYSNQPQHF,TGTGCCACCAGCGCGACAGCTTATAGCAATCAGCCCCAGCATTTT
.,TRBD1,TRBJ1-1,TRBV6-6,CAIDRGLNTEAFF,TGTGCCATAGACAGGGGTCTGAACACTGAAGCTTTCTTT
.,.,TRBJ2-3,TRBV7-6,CASSLVRDTSTDTQYF,TGTGCCAGCAGCTTAGTCCGGGACACCAGCACAGATACGCAGTATTTT
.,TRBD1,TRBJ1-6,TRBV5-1,CASSLTRDRSSYNSPLHF,TGCGCCAGCAGCTTGACCCGGGACAGAAGCTCCTATAATTCACCCCTCCACTTT
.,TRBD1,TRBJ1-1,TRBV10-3,CAISLTGDTEAFF,TGTGCCATCAGCTTGACAGGGGACACTGAAGCTTTCTTT
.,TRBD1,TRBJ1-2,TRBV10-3,CAISEPQGQGNYGYTF,TGTGCCATCAGTGAGCCCCAGGGACAGGGTAACTATGGCTACACCTTC
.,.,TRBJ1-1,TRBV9,CASSVVSGNSEAFF,TGTGCCAGCAGCGTAGTTTCCGGTAACAGTGAAGCTTTCTTT
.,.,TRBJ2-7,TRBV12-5,CASAAGSYEQYF,TGTGCTAGTGCGGCGGGTTCCTACGAGCAGTACTTC
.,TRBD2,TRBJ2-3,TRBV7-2,CASSPRGGGATDTQYF,TGTGCCAGCAGCCCAAGAGGCGGGGGGGCCACAGATACGCAGTATTTT
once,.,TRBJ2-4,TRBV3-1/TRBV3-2,CASSQDTTVRGHIQYF,TGTGCCAGCAGCCAAGATACGACAGTCCGAGGACACATTCAGTACTTC
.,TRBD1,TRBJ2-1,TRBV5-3,CARSWTGMSEQFF,TGTGCCAGAAGTTGGACAGGGATGAGCGAGCAGTTCTTC
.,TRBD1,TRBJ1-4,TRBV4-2,CASSRGLDRAFEKLFF,TGTGCCAGCAGCCGGGGGCTGGACAGGGCTTTTGAAAAACTGTTTTTT
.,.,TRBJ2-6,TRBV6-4,CASSDSSGGANVLTF,TGTGCCAGCAGTGACTCGTCAGGAGGGGCCAACGTCCTGACTTTC
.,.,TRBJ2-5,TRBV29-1,CSVEAPGVGTQYF,TGCAGCGTTGAAGCTCCGGGGGTCGGGACCCAGTACTTC
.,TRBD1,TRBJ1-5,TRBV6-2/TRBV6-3,CASSYSTGNSNQPQHF,TGTGCCAGCAGTTACTCGACAGGGAATAGCAATCAGCCCCAGCATTTT
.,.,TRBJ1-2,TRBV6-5,CASSYSDNNYGYTF,TGTGCCAGCAGTTACTCTGACAACAATTATGGCTACACCTTC